One sample yielded the 32 T cell receptor beta chains listed below, sequenced in a study of T cell responses to AZD1222 COVID-19 vaccine. This table comes from immunoSEQ multiplex PCR, and its TCRdb copy is limited to in-frame clones, with some not included. The table includes 150,000 or so clones, around 92% detected once. Material: peripheral blood, obtained 28 days after the second AZD1222 dose. The receptors derive from an adult who received the AZD1222 COVID-19 vaccine.

The chain has TRBV30 and TRBJ2-6; the match to TRBD1 covers 7 bases. The V and J ends lost 3 bases and 2 bases, in that order; junction bases with no gene match: 4. The CDR3 length is 15 residues. CDR1 and CDR2 from the germline V gene are GTSNPN and SVGIG (reference sequence). In nucleotides, the CDR3 is TGTGCCTGGAGAGAGACAGGGACTGGGGCCAACGTCCTGACTTTC. Protein sequence: CAWRETGTGANVLTF.

The chain carries TRBV18 and TRBJ1-2, with TRBD1 matching over 9 bases. This CDR3 region has 13 residues. The V gene's germline CDR1 is KGHSH and CDR2 LQKENI. Trimming took 6 bases from V and 7 from J; bases not matched to a gene: 6. The chain's CDR3 is CASSPGQGPGYTF. CDR3 coding DNA: TGTGCCAGCTCCCCGGGACAGGGACCTGGCTACACCTTC.

This chain uses TRBV9 with TRBJ2-2; D gene ambiguous. Per germline, CDR1 SGDLS and CDR2 YYNGEE. Deletions cut 0 bases from V and 1 base from J, with 10 bases between. The CDR3 extends over 16 amino acids. For the CDR3, the DNA is TGTGCCAGCAGCGTAGATGTTACGTGGAACACCGGGGAGCTGTTTTTT. Translating it yields CASSVDVTWNTGELFF.

V and J are TRBV28 and TRBJ1-1; D ambiguous. This CDR3 is built from 16 residues. Germline V gives CDR1 MDHEN, CDR2 SYDVKM. Deletions cut 6 bases from V and 5 bases from J, with 22 bases between. CDR3 DNA: TGTGCCAGCAGCTCCGAGGCGATTACTTTGGCGACTGAAGCTTTCTTT. Translated: CASSSEAITLATEAFF.

The chain combines TRBV5-1 with TRBJ2-3; TRBD2 aligns across 12 bases. Germline CDR1 and CDR2: SGHRS and YFSETQ. This CDR3 is built from 16 residues. Trimming took 4 bases from V and 5 from J; bases not matched to a gene: 8. The CDR3 sequence: CASSPRPGLAGDTQYF. The CDR3 coding sequence is TGCGCCAGCAGCCCCCGTCCGGGACTAGCGGGAGATACGCAGTATTTT.

The rearrangement joins TRBV19 to TRBJ1-2, with TRBD1 matching 7 bases. With V trimmed by 5 bases and J by 6 bases, 12 bases remained unmatched. The germline V gene has CDR1 LNHDA and CDR2 SQIVND (reference sequence). The CDR3 contains 15 residues. In DNA, the CDR3 is TGTGCCAGTAGTTCCCTGGACAGGAGGGACAATGGCTACACCTTC. This gives the protein CASSSLDRRDNGYTF. The full variable domain, rest sourced from reference TRBV19 and TRBJ1-2, is DGGITQSPKYLFRKEGQNVTLSCEQNLNHDAMYWYRQDPGQGLRLIYYSQIVNDFQKGDIAEGYSVSREKKESFPLTVTSAQKNPTAFYLCASSSLDRRDNGYTFGSGTRLTVV.

V and J are TRBV5-1 and TRBJ2-1; D is perhaps TRBD1 (6 bases). The CDR3 length is 14 residues. Trimming removed 1 base at V and 6 bases at J, with 11 bases between. CDR1 and CDR2 from the germline V gene are SGHRS and YFSETQ. The CDR3 here is CASSLQGPGNEQFF. CDR3 coding DNA: TGCGCCAGCAGCTTGCAGGGGCCGGGCAATGAGCAGTTCTTC. Combining the CDR3 with reference TRBV5-1 and TRBJ2-1 gives the whole variable domain KAGVTQTPRYLIKTRGQQVTLSCSPISGHRSVSWYQQTPGQGLQFLFEYFSETQRNKGNFPGRFSGRQFSNSRSEMNVSTLELGDSALYLCASSLQGPGNEQFFGPGTRLTVL.

This rearrangement joins TRBV5-4 to TRBJ1-1, with 7 bases fitting TRBD1. The CDR3 is 15 residues long. Germline V gene data show CDR1 as SGHNT and CDR2 as YYREEE (reference sequence). The trim removed 4 bases at V and 0 bases at J, leaving 6 bases unmatched. CDR3 sequence: CASSEGQTVNTEAFF. The CDR3 nucleotides read TGTGCCAGCAGCGAGGGACAGACCGTGAACACTGAAGCTTTCTTT.

The chain combines TRBV3-1 (or the pseudogene TRBV3-2) with TRBJ2-7; possibly TRBD2 for D (6 bases). The length of the CDR3 is 14 residues. Germline V gene data show CDR1 as LGHDT and CDR2 as YNNKEL (reference sequence). Trimming shortened V by 3 bases and J by 2 bases, and 11 bases separated the two germline ends. CDR3 bases: TGTGCCAGCAGCCAGGGACTGACGCCCTACGAGCAGTACTTC. This encodes CASSQGLTPYEQYF.

The chain joins TRBV30 to TRBJ1-6; D ambiguous. This CDR3 comprises 15 residues. The germline V gene has CDR1 GTSNPN and CDR2 SVGIG (reference sequence). Deletions cut 5 bases from V and 5 bases from J, with 16 bases between. CDR3 sequence reads: CAWSNWWADNSPLHF. CDR3 DNA: TGTGCCTGGTCTAATTGGTGGGCCGATAATTCACCCCTCCACTTT.

A few counts support this clone. This chain uses TRBV11-3 with TRBJ1-6; D is unclear. CDR1 and CDR2 (germline): SGHNT, YENEEA. This CDR3 is built from 13 residues. V dropped 5 bases and J dropped 7 bases, with 9 bases sitting between them. Written as DNA, the CDR3 is TGTGCCAGCAGCCGTATCAAGAATTCACCCCTCCACTTT. Amino acids: CASSRIKNSPLHF.

The V call is TRBV5-1, the J call TRBJ1-4; 7 bases are a match to TRBD1. The CDR3 consists of 15 residues. After removal of 4 bases from V and 5 bases from J, the junction contained 8 bases not matched to a gene. From germline, CDR1 is SGHRS and CDR2 YFSETQ. The CDR3 sequence is CASSRGRQGNEKLFF. The CDR3 nucleotides are TGCGCCAGCAGCCGCGGACGACAGGGAAATGAAAAACTGTTTTTT.

The rearrangement uses TRBV2 and TRBJ1-5, with D unresolved. CDR3 length equals 16 residues. V lost 2 bases and J lost 3, with 14 bases in between. CDR1 is SNHLY, CDR2 FYNNEI, per germline. CDR3 region: CASSERVLAINQPQHF. DNA of the CDR3: TGTGCCAGCAGTGAAAGGGTTCTAGCGATCAATCAGCCCCAGCATTTT. The complete variable domain, with remaining parts taken from reference TRBV2 and TRBJ1-5, reads EPEVTQTPSHQVTQMGQEVILRCVPISNHLYFYWYRQILGQKVEFLVSFYNNEISEKSEIFDDQFSVERPDGSNFTLKIRSTKLEDSAMYFCASSERVLAINQPQHFGDGTRLSIL.

The rearrangement links TRBV15 to TRBJ2-3, with D perhaps TRBD2 (6 bases). Germline loops: CDR1 LNHNV, CDR2 YYDKDF (reference sequence). The CDR3 covers 19 residues. V shed 0 bases and J shed 6 bases, with 25 bases lying between them. This chain's CDR3 is CATSRDFRRTGVIVDTQYF. The CDR3 DNA reads TGTGCCACCAGCAGAGATTTTCGAAGGACGGGGGTGATTGTGGATACGCAGTATTTT.

The chain couples TRBV5-1 to TRBJ1-2, with D possibly TRBD1 on 5 matching bases. The CDR3 length is 17 residues. Between the trimmed V and J ends, which lost 0 bases and 0 bases, there was a span of 15 bases. Germline CDR1 SGHRS, CDR2 YFSETQ. The CDR3, as DNA: TGCGCCAGCAGCTTGGGTTCAGGGCTGATTCCTAACTATGGCTACACCTTC. It codes for CASSLGSGLIPNYGYTF.

The rearrangement uses TRBV7-8 and TRBJ2-2; perhaps D is TRBD1 or TRBD2 (5 bases each). The V end lost 2 bases, the J end lost 10 bases, and 17 bases lay between the germline ends. Germline V lookup: CDR1 SGHVS, CDR2 FQNEAQ. CDR3 size: 15 residues. The CDR3 loop reads CASSLRGPSREELFF. CDR3 sequence (DNA): TGTGCCAGCAGCTTAAGGGGACCCAGTAGAGAGGAGCTGTTTTTT. Full variable domain (outside the CDR3, taken from reference TRBV7-8 and TRBJ2-2): GAGVSQSPRYKVAKRGQDVALRCDPISGHVSLFWYQQALGQGPEFLTYFQNEAQLDKSGLPSDRFFAERPEGSVSTLKIQRTQQEDSAVYLCASSLRGPSREELFFGEGSRLTVL.

The V call is TRBV7-9, the J call TRBJ2-1, with TRBD2 matching 9 bases. V dropped 3 bases and J dropped 6; count of bases not matched to a gene: 6. Germline assignment: CDR1 SEHNR and CDR2 FQNEAQ (reference sequence). The CDR3 covers 15 residues. CDR3 sequence reads: CASSLRRGGPNEQFF. The DNA of the CDR3 is TGTGCCAGCAGCTTGAGGCGGGGGGGCCCCAATGAGCAGTTCTTC.

The chain is built from TRBV19 and TRBJ1-2, with D uncertain. From germline, CDR1 is LNHDA and CDR2 SQIVND (reference sequence). The V and J ends lost 5 bases and 5 bases respectively, with 21 bases between them. This CDR3 has 16 residues. CDR3 coding DNA: TGTGCCAGTAGTTTCCCGCAGGCTCTGGGGAAATATGGCTACACCTTC. This encodes CASSFPQALGKYGYTF.

CDR3 sequence: CASSLITGGAGGYTF. CDR3 DNA sequence: TGTGCCAGCAGCCTTATCACAGGGGGCGCGGGTGGCTACACCTTC. The chain employs TRBV14 and TRBJ1-2, with 9 bases lining up with TRBD1. The CDR3 sequence is 15 residues long. The germline gives CDR1 SGHDN, CDR2 FVKESK. V shed 4 bases, J shed 7 bases, and the junction held 10 bases outside the gene matches.

The chain's CDR3 is CASSKGRSGNTIYF. The CDR3 bases are TGTGCCAGTAGTAAGGGGAGGTCTGGAAACACCATATATTTT. The chain recombines TRBV19 with TRBJ1-3; weak D call: TRBD1 (5 bases). V lost 4 bases and J 1 base, leaving 8 bases between the germline ends. The CDR3 is made up of 14 amino acids. The germline V gene has CDR1 LNHDA and CDR2 SQIVND (reference sequence). The complete variable domain, with remaining parts taken from reference TRBV19 and TRBJ1-3, reads DGGITQSPKYLFRKEGQNVTLSCEQNLNHDAMYWYRQDPGQGLRLIYYSQIVNDFQKGDIAEGYSVSREKKESFPLTVTSAQKNPTAFYLCASSKGRSGNTIYFGEGSWLTVV.

J is TRBJ2-1 and V is TRBV7-8; D may be TRBD1 (7 bases). Per the germline V gene, CDR1 is SGHVS and CDR2 is FQNEAQ. Between the trimmed V and J ends, which lost 5 bases and 1 base, there was a span of 12 bases. CDR3 length: 15 amino acids. The CDR3 DNA is TGTGCCAGCAGCGCGGGACAGCCTTCCTACAATGAGCAGTTCTTC. Translation: CASSAGQPSYNEQFF. The whole variable domain, remainder taken from reference TRBV7-8 and TRBJ2-1, is GAGVSQSPRYKVAKRGQDVALRCDPISGHVSLFWYQQALGQGPEFLTYFQNEAQLDKSGLPSDRFFAERPEGSVSTLKIQRTQQEDSAVYLCASSAGQPSYNEQFFGPGTRLTVL.

The chain links TRBV7-2 to TRBJ1-5; possible D gene TRBD1, 5 bases. The V gene's germline CDR1 is SGHTA and CDR2 FQGNSA. Trimming left V 2 bases short and J 2 bases short, with 10 bases between. This CDR3 region has 15 residues. The CDR3 bases are TGTGCCAGCAGCTTATACAGGTCGGGCAATCAGCCCCAGCATTTT. This codes for CASSLYRSGNQPQHF.

V is TRBV6-5 and J is TRBJ1-2; D gene unclear. V was pared by 2 bases and J by 4 bases, with 17 bases between. Germline CDR1 MNHEY, CDR2 SVGAGI. CDR3 length: 16 residues. The CDR3 bases are TGTGCCAGCAGTTACCTCCGCCCCACCTCGATCTATGGCTACACCTTC. Translation: CASSYLRPTSIYGYTF.

This clone was detected once. This chain joins TRBV27 and TRBJ2-1; the D is unclear. The CDR3 is made up of 14 amino acids. Germline V lookup: CDR1 MNHEY, CDR2 SMNVEV (reference sequence). The germline V and J ends were trimmed by 5 bases and 0 bases, with 8 bases remaining between them. The CDR3 sequence: CASSIGFSYNEQFF. In DNA, the CDR3 is TGTGCCAGCAGTATCGGATTCTCCTACAATGAGCAGTTCTTC.

The chain carries TRBV6-4 and TRBJ2-3; TRBD2 might be the D (5 bases). The CDR3 is 11 amino acids. V was shortened by 10 bases and J by 4 bases, with 9 bases between the two germline ends. The germline V gene encodes CDR1 MRHNA and CDR2 SNTAGT. The CDR3 DNA follows: TGTGCCACCTCGAGGGCAGATACGCAGTATTTT. Encoded protein: CATSRADTQYF.

This clone was found a few times. The CDR3 region is CASDRDKWGYTF. In nucleotides, the CDR3 is TGTGCCAGCGACCGGGACAAATGGGGCTACACCTTC. The rearrangement links TRBV2 to TRBJ1-2, with D possibly matching TRBD1 (6 bases). The CDR3 runs to 12 residues. Germline CDR1 reads SNHLY; CDR2 reads FYNNEI. V was cut by 8 bases and J by 8 bases, with 15 bases left in between.

V usage is TRBV7-2 and J usage is TRBJ1-4, with no clear D. This CDR3 has 14 residues. V was clipped by 2 bases and J by 5 bases, with 9 bases between them. The V gene's germline CDR1 is SGHTA and CDR2 FQGNSA. CDR3 in amino acids: CASSLSGVNEKLFF. CDR3 DNA: TGTGCCAGCAGCTTAAGCGGGGTGAATGAAAAACTGTTTTTT.

The genes are TRBV2 and TRBJ1-1, with D possibly being TRBD1 (5 bases). The CDR3 is 13 amino acids. V gave up 7 bases and J gave up 0 bases, with 9 bases separating them. CDR1 SNHLY and CDR2 FYNNEI come from the germline V gene. This chain's CDR3 is CASTRQLNTEAFF. The CDR3 DNA reads as TGTGCCAGCACCAGACAGTTGAACACTGAAGCTTTCTTT.

This chain links TRBV5-1 with TRBJ2-1; D tentatively reads TRBD1 or TRBD2 (5 bases each). Germline-derived CDR1 and CDR2 are SGHRS and YFSETQ. This CDR3 contains 12 residues. The ends were cut back, 3 bases at V and 8 bases at J, with 9 bases in the middle. CDR3 coding DNA: TGCGCCAGCAGCTCCCGGGGCTATGAGCAGTTCTTC. This encodes CASSSRGYEQFF.

The J gene is TRBJ2-7, the V gene TRBV5-1, with D possibly TRBD2 on 7 matching bases. V dropped 4 bases and J dropped 3 bases, with 17 bases sitting between them. There are 15 residues in the CDR3. Germline values: CDR1 SGHRS, CDR2 YFSETQ. The CDR3 DNA reads as TGCGCCAGCAGCCCTGGGGGAGGGGGTGTCTACGAGCAGTACTTC. Translating gives CASSPGGGGVYEQYF.

V is TRBV10-3 and J is TRBJ2-6; D not certain. Trimming removed 5 bases at V and 2 bases at J, with 4 bases between. In germline, CDR1 is ENHRY, CDR2 SYGVKD. The CDR3 covers 13 residues. The CDR3 region is CAISIAGANVLTF. DNA of the CDR3: TGTGCCATCAGTATAGCTGGGGCCAACGTCCTGACTTTC.

The rearrangement joins TRBV14 to TRBJ1-2; 7 bases agree with TRBD1. Germline loops: CDR1 SGHDN, CDR2 FVKESK. This CDR3 has 15 amino acids. The V gene end was trimmed by 5 bases and the J gene end by 7 bases; junction bases not matched to a gene: 13. The CDR3 DNA reads as TGTGCCAGCAGCGACCGGGACAGCTCTTACTTTGGCTACACCTTC. Translation gives CASSDRDSSYFGYTF.